The 9 T cell receptor beta chains in this list originate from one sample, sequenced in a study of cytomegalovirus exposure and HLA in healthy donors (dated by TCRdb to the late 2010s). Receptor amplification or capture employed the immunoSEQ multiplex PCR assay. The multiplex PCR relied on a mix of 60 forward primers for TCR Vbeta segments and 13 reverse primers for TCR Jbeta segments. TCRdb took this table from immuneACCESS and kept in-frame rearrangements with V and J called. Such tables lack part of the clones; where checked against another copy, unresolved V genes explain under half of the gap, and the rest is unexplained. For this sample the table gives under 200,000 clones, of which over 70% were detected only once. The top ten hold around 2% of the sample. The sample consisted of PBMCs. These receptors were collected from a woman younger than 30 in good health and CMV-seropositive.

The rearrangement links TRBV28 to TRBJ1-4; TRBD1 matches 8 bases. The CDR3 is 15 amino acids. V was pared by 5 bases and J by 8 bases, with 10 bases of the junction left unmatched. CDR1 is MDHEN and CDR2 is SYDVKM in the germline V gene. CDR3 loop: CASSGQGMNLEKLFF. DNA of the CDR3: TGTGCCAGCAGTGGACAGGGAATGAACTTAGAAAAACTGTTTTTT.

The chain links TRBV2 to TRBJ1-2, with a tentative D call TRBD1 (5 bases). This CDR3 comprises 10 residues. CDR1 SNHLY and CDR2 FYNNEI come from the germline V gene. Trimming took 5 bases from V and 12 from J, leaving 10 bases between them. CDR3 loop: CASSSGNHTF. The CDR3 DNA reads as TGTGCCAGCAGTTCAGGGAATCACACCTTC. Looking up the rest from reference TRBV2 and TRBJ1-2 gives the full variable domain: EPEVTQTPSHQVTQMGQEVILRCVPISNHLYFYWYRQILGQKVEFLVSFYNNEISEKSEIFDDQFSVERPDGSNFTLKIRSTKLEDSAMYFCASSSGNHTFGSGTRLTVV.

The genes are TRBV20-1 and TRBJ2-5; a possible D gene is TRBD2 (6 bases). The CDR3 extends over 11 amino acids. Looked up from germline, CDR1 is DFQATT and CDR2 is SNEGSKA (reference sequence). Trimming left V 6 bases short and J 10 bases short, with 15 bases between. The CDR3 DNA reads TGCAGTGCCCAGGGAGGAAGTGTCCAGTACTTC. It codes for CSAQGGSVQYF.

The V and J genes are TRBV28 and TRBJ1-3, with 8 bases aligning to TRBD1. The germline V gene has CDR1 MDHEN and CDR2 SYDVKM. V shed 0 bases and J 2 bases; nucleotides not matched to a gene: 0. This CDR3 has 15 amino acids. CDR3 sequence reads: CASSLWTGAGNTIYF. For the CDR3, the DNA is TGTGCCAGCAGTTTATGGACAGGGGCTGGAAACACCATATATTTT.

V and J are TRBV2 and TRBJ1-2, with D possibly TRBD1 on 6 matching bases. CDR1 SNHLY and CDR2 FYNNEI come from the germline V gene. This CDR3 comprises 15 residues. Trimming cost V 9 bases and J 4 bases, with 21 bases left between them. The CDR3 DNA reads as TGTGCCAGGCCATTATACCCGCCAGGGGTCTATGGCTACACCTTC. This sequence encodes CARPLYPPGVYGYTF.

The chain uses TRBV5-6 and TRBJ2-1; 8 bases map to TRBD2. V shed 2 bases and J 8 bases; nucleotides not matched to a gene: 9. This CDR3 region has 15 residues. Germline CDR1 reads SGHDT; CDR2 reads YYEEEE. CDR3 in DNA: TGTGCCAGCAGCTTCTTAAGCGGGGGTCTAGATGAGCAGTTCTTC. Translated, it gives CASSFLSGGLDEQFF.

The chain employs TRBV6-5 and TRBJ1-5; 9 bases line up with TRBD1. The germline gives CDR1 MNHEY, CDR2 SVGAGI. The V segment lost 6 bases and the J segment 4 bases; nucleotides outside the gene matches: 4. This CDR3 spans 14 amino acids. CDR3 DNA sequence: TGTGCCAGCAGACCGACAGGGGGGAATCAGCCCCAGCATTTT. This codes for CASRPTGGNQPQHF.

This rearrangement joins TRBV7-9 to TRBJ2-6, with TRBD2 matching over 9 bases. Germline lookup yields CDR1 SEHNR and CDR2 FQNEAQ (reference sequence). V was pared by 5 bases and J by 0 bases, with 8 bases of the junction left unmatched. This CDR3 spans 18 amino acids. The CDR3, as DNA: TGTGCCAGCAGCAAAGGAAGGACTAGCGACTCTGGGGCCAACGTCCTGACTTTC. Its translation is CASSKGRTSDSGANVLTF.

The V and J genes are TRBV29-1 and TRBJ2-2, with D unclear. Germline lookup yields CDR1 SQVTM and CDR2 ANQGSEA. The CDR3 has 13 amino acids. V was trimmed by 4 bases and J by 1 base, leaving 7 bases between them. The CDR3 DNA reads TGCAGCGTTGGGGCAGAGAACACCGGGGAGCTGTTTTTT. Its protein is CSVGAENTGELFF.